This entry features one TCR beta chain sequence. The sample belongs to a study of technical replicates of blood from a few donors. CDR1 is MNHEY and CDR2 is SMNVEV in the germline V gene (reference sequence). V was trimmed by 7 bases and J by 1 base, leaving 11 bases between them. This CDR3 has 13 amino acids. Here immunoSEQ multiplex PCR was the method, and the copy in TCRdb shows in-frame clones only, minus some. The table includes fewer than 100,000 clones, about 95% detected once. Sequencing was performed on T cells isolated from PBMCs. The source is a human donor in good health. V gene TRBV27 combines with J gene TRBJ2-7; tentatively, D is TRBD2 (5 bases). Written as DNA, the CDR3 is TGTGCCAGCACTAGCAGTTCTTCCTACGAGCAGTACTTC. It yields the protein CASTSSSSYEQYF.